This record covers a single T cell receptor (beta chain). The CDR3 sequence is 15 residues long. The J segment lost 3 bases and the V segment lost 3 bases, leaving 5 bases of the junction unmatched. Germline V CDR1 and CDR2: SGHNT, YYREEE (reference sequence). This specimen belongs to a study of T cell changes during pregnancy in multiple sclerosis. The table came from immunoSEQ multiplex PCR; TCRdb's copy has only in-frame clones and leaves some out. Among 65,000 to 85,000 clones listed, over 85% were seen once. Sequencing used CD4+ T cells from peripheral blood mononuclear cells, obtained after pregnancy. The J gene is TRBJ2-3, the V gene TRBV5-4; 9 bases match TRBD2. The clonotype comes from a female donor with multiple sclerosis, enrolled in a pregnancy study. The CDR3 here is CASSSPGLATDTQYF. DNA of the CDR3: TGTGCCAGCAGCTCTCCGGGACTAGCTACAGATACGCAGTATTTT.